These T cell receptor beta chains were read from a single sample in a study of cytomegalovirus exposure and HLA in healthy donors. The table came from immunoSEQ multiplex PCR; TCRdb's copy has only in-frame clones and leaves some out. Of under 200,000 clones listed, approximately 85% were seen once; the top ten hold roughly 10%. Sequencing was done on a sample of PBMCs. The receptors were gathered from a man between 18 and 35 years old in good health and CMV-seropositive. The CDR3 runs from the conserved cysteine through the conserved F or W. The D gene is left open where the match is weak. The size entry is marked missing in some rows and otherwise reads once, few, many or a size class.

J | D | size | V | CDR3 | DNA
TRBJ2-1 | . | . | TRBV9 | CASSVGRAVDEQFF | TGTGCCAGCAGCGTAGGCAGGGCTGTCGATGAGCAGTTCTTC
TRBJ1-1 | . | . | TRBV14 | CASSQEEDRRLPEAFF | TGTGCCAGCAGCCAAGAAGAAGACAGGAGATTGCCTGAAGCTTTCTTT
TRBJ2-5 | TRBD2 | . | TRBV5-4 | CASSLERLAGGSGETQYF | TGTGCCAGCAGCTTGGAGAGACTAGCGGGGGGCTCGGGGGAGACCCAGTACTTC
TRBJ2-2 | TRBD1 | . | TRBV6-5 | CASSLTGGIGGELFF | TGTGCCAGCAGCCTAACAGGGGGGATAGGAGGGGAGCTGTTTTTT
TRBJ1-5 | . | once | TRBV10-3 | CAISESRGLDQPQHF | TGTGCCATCAGTGAGAGTAGAGGGTTGGATCAGCCCCAGCATTTT
TRBJ2-1 | TRBD2 | few | TRBV9 | CASSVDLGGNEQFF | TGTGCCAGCAGCGTAGATCTCGGGGGGAATGAGCAGTTCTTC
TRBJ2-3 | . | once | TRBV6-5 | CASRFGQSSTDTQYF | TGTGCCAGCAGATTCGGACAGTCTAGCACAGATACGCAGTATTTT
TRBJ1-4 | . | few | TRBV18 | CASSPGGTALEKLFF | TGTGCCAGCTCACCCGGAGGCACTGCGTTGGAAAAACTGTTTTTT
TRBJ2-3 | TRBD1 | . | TRBV30 | CAWGLLTGESVTQYF | TGTGCCTGGGGACTTTTAACAGGGGAGTCCGTAACGCAGTATTTT
TRBJ2-5 | . | . | TRBV7-3 | CASSLTPGGQGTQYF | TGTGCCAGCAGCTTAACCCCCGGGGGGCAAGGGACCCAGTACTTC
TRBJ2-5 | TRBD2 | . | TRBV4-1 | CASSQDRGRGGAETQYF | TGCGCCAGCAGCCAAGATCGAGGGCGGGGGGGAGCGGAGACCCAGTACTTC
TRBJ2-3 | . | . | TRBV5-8 | CASSFRDTDTQYF | TGTGCCAGCAGCTTTCGGGACACAGATACGCAGTATTTT
TRBJ1-2 | TRBD1 | . | TRBV7-2 | CASDATGGGYTF | TGTGCCAGCGACGCGACAGGGGGCGGCTACACCTTC
TRBJ2-3 | . | . | TRBV5-5 | CASSRQGSGTDTQYF | TGTGCCAGCAGCCGTCAGGGGAGTGGCACAGATACGCAGTATTTT
TRBJ1-4 | . | . | TRBV19 | CATKQEPTNEKLFF | TGTGCTACGAAACAGGAACCAACTAATGAAAAACTGTTTTTT
TRBJ2-7 | . | . | TRBV28 | CASSADTYEQYF | TGTGCCAGCAGTGCTGACACCTACGAGCAGTACTTC
TRBJ2-2 | TRBD1 | . | TRBV27 | CASSRPGQGNTGELFF | TGTGCCAGCAGTCGACCGGGACAGGGGAACACCGGGGAGCTGTTTTTT
TRBJ1-2 | TRBD1 | . | TRBV5-6 | CASRSILTGETYGYTF | TGTGCCAGCAGATCCATTCTTACAGGGGAAACCTATGGCTACACCTTC
TRBJ1-2 | . | . | TRBV6-6 | CASSYEGDYGYTF | TGTGCCAGCAGTTACGAGGGAGACTATGGCTACACCTTC
TRBJ1-1 | . | . | TRBV7-6 | CASSNEGGTEAFF | TGTGCCAGCAGCAATGAAGGGGGCACTGAAGCTTTCTTT
TRBJ2-7 | . | . | TRBV13 | CASSSNSYEQYF | TGTGCCAGCAGCTCCAACTCCTACGAGCAGTACTTC
TRBJ1-1 | . | few | TRBV30 | CASPGFMNTEAFF | TGTGCCTCACCGGGGTTTATGAACACTGAAGCTTTCTTT
TRBJ1-2 | TRBD1 | . | TRBV11-2 | CASSLGDRGYGYTF | TGTGCCAGCAGCTTAGGGGACAGGGGTTATGGCTACACCTTC
TRBJ1-2 | . | . | TRBV19 | CASSIDRGVRYGYTF | TGTGCCAGTAGTATAGATCGCGGGGTGCGCTATGGCTACACCTTC
TRBJ2-7 | . | . | TRBV18 | CASSPPVGGYEQYF | TGTGCCAGCTCACCCCCGGTAGGGGGCTACGAGCAGTACTTC
TRBJ1-4 | . | . | TRBV28 | CASSLPGGGNEKLFF | TGTGCCAGCAGTTTACCGGGGGGCGGAAATGAAAAACTGTTTTTT
TRBJ1-3 | TRBD1 | few | TRBV6-6 | CATRTGPGNTIYF | TGTGCCACCAGGACAGGGCCCGGAAACACCATATATTTT
TRBJ1-2 | . | . | TRBV10-3 | CAISEQGQFEDGYTF | TGTGCCATCAGTGAGCAAGGACAGTTCGAGGATGGCTACACCTTC
TRBJ1-1 | TRBD1 | . | TRBV7-9 | CASSLTGGASEAFF | TGTGCCAGCAGCTTGACAGGGGGCGCGTCTGAAGCTTTCTTT
TRBJ1-5 | . | . | TRBV6-6 | CASAVLSNQPQHF | TGTGCCAGCGCCGTACTTAGCAATCAGCCCCAGCATTTT
TRBJ2-2 | TRBD1 | . | TRBV5-8 | CASSLWTGATGELFF | TGTGCCAGCAGCTTGTGGACAGGGGCCACCGGGGAGCTGTTTTTT
TRBJ2-2 | . | . | TRBV19 | CATEPRGTGELFF | TGTGCCACCGAACCTAGGGGGACCGGGGAGCTGTTTTTT
TRBJ1-2 | TRBD1 | . | TRBV11-2 | CASSFWTVPGDRGSGYTF | TGTGCCAGCAGCTTTTGGACAGTACCCGGGGACAGGGGGAGTGGCTACACCTTC
TRBJ2-7 | TRBD1 | . | TRBV23-1 | CVSVVQGTPSYEQYF | TGCGTGTCGGTGGTACAGGGGACCCCCTCCTACGAGCAGTACTTC
TRBJ2-3 | TRBD2 | . | TRBV10-2 | CASSESSGGAADTQYF | TGCGCCAGCAGTGAATCTAGCGGGGGGGCAGCAGATACGCAGTATTTT
TRBJ2-7 | . | . | TRBV14 | CASSRGWSEQYF | TGTGCCAGCAGCCGAGGGTGGAGCGAGCAGTACTTC
TRBJ2-7 | . | . | TRBV5-1 | CASSSEVSYEQYF | TGCGCCAGCAGTAGTGAGGTGTCCTACGAGCAGTACTTC
TRBJ2-7 | TRBD1 | . | TRBV6-1 | CASSTGTGLYEQYF | TGTGCCAGCAGCACCGGGACAGGACTCTACGAGCAGTACTTC
TRBJ2-7 | TRBD1 | . | TRBV18 | CASSPDLTGRDEQYF | TGTGCCAGCTCACCGGACCTGACAGGGCGCGACGAGCAGTACTTC
TRBJ1-1 | . | . | TRBV15 | CATSRGGGSNTEAFF | TGTGCCACCAGCCGGGGCGGGGGGTCGAACACTGAAGCTTTCTTT
TRBJ2-4 | TRBD2 | . | TRBV7-2 | CASSLVFSLAGGNIQYF | TGTGCCAGCAGCTTAGTTTTCTCGCTAGCGGGGGGAAACATTCAGTACTTC
TRBJ2-7 | TRBD1 | . | TRBV10-3 | CAISESGTGSYEQYF | TGTGCCATCAGTGAGTCTGGGACAGGGTCCTACGAGCAGTACTTC
TRBJ2-7 | TRBD1 | . | TRBV7-6 | CASSPRGQGIGEQYF | TGTGCCAGCAGCCCCCGTGGACAGGGGATCGGGGAGCAGTACTTC
TRBJ2-5 | . | . | TRBV2 | CASSDSWETQYF | TGTGCCAGCAGTGATAGCTGGGAGACCCAGTACTTC
TRBJ1-1 | . | . | TRBV15 | CATSPSGTEAFF | TGTGCCACCAGCCCGTCGGGGACTGAAGCTTTCTTT
TRBJ1-5 | TRBD1 | . | TRBV2 | CASSRQGRNQPQHF | TGTGCCAGCAGTCGACAGGGGCGGAATCAGCCCCAGCATTTT
TRBJ1-2 | . | few | TRBV7-7 | CAVGVGGDYGYTF | TGTGCGGTTGGGGTCGGGGGAGACTATGGCTACACCTTC
TRBJ2-1 | . | . | TRBV19 | CASSSLDDNEQFF | TGTGCCAGTAGTTCCCTAGACGATAATGAGCAGTTCTTC
TRBJ1-2 | TRBD1 | . | TRBV29-1 | CSVEIQGAWSNGYTF | TGCAGCGTTGAGATCCAGGGGGCGTGGAGTAATGGCTACACCTTC